The clone carrying this TCR beta chain was detected ten times or more. Its target is not known. The source material, RNA transcripts, was used to amplify TCR beta CDR3 regions. Carried out on the TCR CDR3, a first-round RT-PCR used the HTBI primer set. Each CDR3 protein gets one entry after TCRdb re-called the multiplex PCR reads with MiXCR. The sample contains a few hundred thousand distinct CDR3 sequences, about 16% of which appear only once. The record originates from a study of T cells in Graves' hyperthyroidism and ophthalmopathy. Study findings and constraints: Most thyroid clonotypes with frequency above 0.001 were detected in blood.

Trimming took 2 bases from V and 0 from J, leaving 9 bases between them. CDR3 length: 15 residues. Germline values: CDR1 MNHEY, CDR2 SVGAGI. Sequenced sample: blood. This rearrangement joins TRBV6-5 to TRBJ2-3, with D uncertain. The TCR originated in a middle-aged woman with Graves' ophthalmopathy. DNA for the CDR3: TGTGCCAGCAGTTACGACCCTTCTAGCACAGATACGCAGTATTTT. Translated: CASSYDPSSTDTQYF.